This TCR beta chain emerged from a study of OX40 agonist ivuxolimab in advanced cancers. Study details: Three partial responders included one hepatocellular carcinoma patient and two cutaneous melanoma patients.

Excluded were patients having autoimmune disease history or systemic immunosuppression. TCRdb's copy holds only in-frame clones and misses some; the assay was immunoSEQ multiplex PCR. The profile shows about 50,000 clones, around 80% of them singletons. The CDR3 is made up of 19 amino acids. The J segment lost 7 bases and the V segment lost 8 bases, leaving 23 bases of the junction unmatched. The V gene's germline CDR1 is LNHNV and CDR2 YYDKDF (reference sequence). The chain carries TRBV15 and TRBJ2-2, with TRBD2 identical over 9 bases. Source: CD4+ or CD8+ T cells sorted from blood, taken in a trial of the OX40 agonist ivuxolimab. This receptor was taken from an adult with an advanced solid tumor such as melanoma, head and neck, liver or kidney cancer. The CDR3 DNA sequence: TGTGCCACCCTATGCCGAGTGGGGCGGGAGGGCCTACGGCACGGGGAGCTGTTTTTT. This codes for CATLCRVGREGLRHGELFF.